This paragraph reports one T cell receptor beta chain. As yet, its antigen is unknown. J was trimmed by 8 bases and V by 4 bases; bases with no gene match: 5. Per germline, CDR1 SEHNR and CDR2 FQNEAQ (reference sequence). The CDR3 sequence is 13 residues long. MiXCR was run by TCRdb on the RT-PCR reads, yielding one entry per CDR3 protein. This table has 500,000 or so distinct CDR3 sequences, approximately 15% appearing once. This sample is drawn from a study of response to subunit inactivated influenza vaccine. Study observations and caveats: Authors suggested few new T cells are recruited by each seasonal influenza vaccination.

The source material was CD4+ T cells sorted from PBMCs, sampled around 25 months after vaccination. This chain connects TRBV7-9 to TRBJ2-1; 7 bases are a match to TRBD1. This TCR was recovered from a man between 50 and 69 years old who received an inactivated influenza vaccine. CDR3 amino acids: CASSYGTEYEQFF. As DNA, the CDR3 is TGTGCCAGCAGCTACGGGACAGAATATGAGCAGTTCTTC.